The rows below give T cell receptor beta chains drawn from one sample of a study of T-cell reconstitution after alpha-beta-depleted transplantation in children. MiXCR, applied by TCRdb to the PCR reads, yields one record per CDR3 protein. The sample lists about 440,000 distinct CDR3 sequences, 43% seen once, with 27% in the top ten. Material: PBMCs, obtained before TCRalphabeta/CD19-depleted stem cell transplant. The receptors were sampled from a girl aged 2-10 years with aplastic anemia, due to receive a stem cell transplant. CDR3s include the opening cysteine and the closing phenylalanine or tryptophan. A D gene is named only where the DNA matches it firmly. Some rows have no size entry. The others give once, few or many, or a class for an expanded clone.

14	TRBV29-1	NA	TRBD1	TRBJ2-7	TGCAGCGTTCGAGACAGGGCCGCCTCCTACGAGCAGTACTTC	CSVRDRAASYEQYF
13	TRBV20-1	NA	NA	TRBJ2-5	TGCAGTGAGAGGGGACGGAGCCAAGAGACCCAGTACTTC	CSERGRSQETQYF
15	TRBV9	NA	TRBD1	TRBJ2-2	TGTGCCAGCCGCCTAGGGACAGGGAACACCGGGGAGCTGTTTTTT	CASRLGTGNTGELFF
14	TRBV24-1	NA	NA	TRBJ2-5	TGTGCCACCAGTGATCAACAGTCTCTGGAGACCCAGTACTTC	CATSDQQSLETQYF
14	TRBV9	many	NA	TRBJ2-7	TGTGCCAGCAGCGTACTCGAGCAGCCCTACGAGCAGTACTTC	CASSVLEQPYEQYF
15	TRBV5-1	NA	NA	TRBJ2-7	TGCGCCAGCAGCCGCTCCCGGGACGCAGACTACGAGCAGTACTTC	CASSRSRDADYEQYF
14	TRBV20-1	many	NA	TRBJ2-7	TGCAGTGCTAGGCCGGTGCTAGGCTCCTACGAGCAGTACTTC	CSARPVLGSYEQYF
15	TRBV7-2	few	NA	TRBJ2-3	TGTGCCAGCAGCTTTAGATCCGGGGATTCAGATACGCAGTATTTT	CASSFRSGDSDTQYF
11	TRBV3-1	few	NA	TRBJ2-3	TGTGCCAGCAGCCCGTACCGGGGTAAAGATTTT	CASSPYRGKDF
15	TRBV2	NA	TRBD2	TRBJ2-1	TGTGCCAGCAAGCTAGTCGGGGGGGCAATGAATGAGCAGTTCTTC	CASKLVGGAMNEQFF
12	TRBV29-1	NA	NA	TRBJ1-5	TGCAGCGCGGGGGACGGCAATCAGCCCCAGCATTTT	CSAGDGNQPQHF
14	TRBV7-2	many	NA	TRBJ2-2	TGTGCCAGCAGCCAAAGACCCAACACCGGGGAGCTGTTTTTT	CASSQRPNTGELFF
14	TRBV5-1	many	TRBD1	TRBJ2-7	TGCGCCAGCAGCTACAGGACAGGGCGTTACGAGCAGTACTTC	CASSYRTGRYEQYF
17	TRBV7-2	NA	TRBD2	TRBJ2-5	TGTGCCAGCAGCCCCGGGACTAGCGGGGGCTACGGAGAGACCCAGTACTTC	CASSPGTSGGYGETQYF
16	TRBV7-3	many	TRBD1	TRBJ2-3	TGTGCCAGCAGCTTTTATCGACAGGGGAGCACAGATACGCAGTATTTT	CASSFYRQGSTDTQYF
13	TRBV12-3/TRBV12-4	few	NA	TRBJ1-6	TGTGCCAGCAGAGCCGCCAGGAATTCACCCCTCCACTTT	CASRAARNSPLHF
17	TRBV20-1	NA	NA	TRBJ1-5	TGCAGTGCTAGGCGTGGGTCGGGACAAGGTAGCAATCAGCCCCAGCATTTT	CSARRGSGQGSNQPQHF
12	TRBV6-1	NA	NA	TRBJ1-6	TGTGCCAGCAGTAACGGGGATTCACCCCTCCACTTT	CASSNGDSPLHF
15	TRBV6-2/TRBV6-3	few	TRBD2	TRBJ2-7	TGTGCCAGCAGTCGACTAGCGGGAGGGTCCTACGAGCAGTACTTC	CASSRLAGGSYEQYF
14	TRBV7-3	NA	NA	TRBJ2-1	TGTGCCAGCAGCTTAACGGGGAACGGCAATGAGCAGTTCTTC	CASSLTGNGNEQFF
17	TRBV6-1	many	NA	TRBJ1-4	TGTGCCAGCAGCGGCGAACCCGACAGCGCCTATAATGAAAAACTGTTTTTT	CASSGEPDSAYNEKLFF
15	TRBV12-3/TRBV12-4	once	NA	TRBJ1-5	TGTGCCAGCAGTTTACTATCCACTGTCAATCAGCCCCAGCATTTT	CASSLLSTVNQPQHF
16	TRBV4-3	many	NA	TRBJ1-3	TGCGCCAGCAGCCAAGATGAGATAATGGTAGGAAACACCATATATTTT	CASSQDEIMVGNTIYF
14	TRBV9	NA	TRBD2	TRBJ2-7	TGTGCCAGCAGCCCCTGGGGGGACTACTACGAGCAGTACTTC	CASSPWGDYYEQYF
15	TRBV28	few	TRBD1	TRBJ1-2	TGTGCCAGCAGCTCGACAGGGGCGGGTAACTATGGCTACACCTTC	CASSSTGAGNYGYTF
13	TRBV29-1	NA	TRBD1	TRBJ2-1	TGCAGCGTTGGGGACAGGGAGGGTGGTGAGCAGTTCTTC	CSVGDREGGEQFF
17	TRBV5-1	once	TRBD2	TRBJ2-3	TGCGCCAGCAGCCCCAGCTTACTAGCGGAGGGGTCAGATACGCAGTATTTT	CASSPSLLAEGSDTQYF